This is a list of T cell receptor beta chains from one sample in a study of identifying expanded T cells in peripheral blood. Measured with immunoSEQ multiplex PCR; TCRdb has only the in-frame clones, and not every one. This sample carries 70,000 to 95,000 clones, about nine tenths of them seen once, and the ten largest clones take 3.9%. The sequenced material came from blood. The receptors stem from a person aged 18 to 70 in good health. Each CDR3 is given with its conserved first and last residue. A D gene is named only where the DNA matches it firmly. Expanded clones get a size class; other rows say once, few or many, or leave the size out.

>-|-|TRBV25-1|TRBJ2-6
TGTGCCAGCAGTGAATGGGGGCGAGACTCTGGGGCCAACGTCCTGACTTTC
CASSEWGRDSGANVLTF
>-|-|TRBV6-6|TRBJ2-7
TGTGCCAGCACAAACAGGCCATCCTACGAGCAGTACTTC
CASTNRPSYEQYF
>-|-|TRBV7-9|TRBJ2-3
TGTGCCAGCAGCCCTTCGAGGGGGTCCACAGATACGCAGTATTTT
CASSPSRGSTDTQYF
>-|few|TRBV30|TRBJ2-7
TGTGCCTGGGAAAAAAGGGGGGGATACGAGCAGTACTTC
CAWEKRGGYEQYF
>-|-|TRBV6-5|TRBJ1-4
TGTGCCAGCAATTACTCCCCCACAGGAACTAATGAAAAACTGTTTTTT
CASNYSPTGTNEKLFF
>-|-|TRBV19|TRBJ1-2
TGTGCCAGTAGGACTCGACAGGTTCAATATGGCTACACCTTC
CASRTRQVQYGYTF
>-|few|TRBV6-4|TRBJ2-1
TGTGCCAGCAGTGACTCCAACGGGGGCCGGGATGAGCAGTTCTTC
CASSDSNGGRDEQFF
>-|-|TRBV2|TRBJ2-2
TGTGCCAGCAGTAGGACAGCGAACACCGGGGAGCTGTTTTTT
CASSRTANTGELFF
>-|-|TRBV2|TRBJ2-7
TGTGCCAGCAGTGGACACCGGGACTACGAGCAGTACTTC
CASSGHRDYEQYF
>TRBD1|-|TRBV7-6|TRBJ1-1
TGTGCCAGCAGCTTAGATTTGCGACAGGGGGGGACTGAAGCTTTCTTT
CASSLDLRQGGTEAFF
>TRBD1|-|TRBV6-5|TRBJ1-1
TGTGCCAGCAGTCGACAGGGAAAAGCTTTCTTT
CASSRQGKAFF
>TRBD2|-|TRBV10-1|TRBJ2-2
TGCGCCAGCAGGGAGGGACTAGCGGGCCCGATGAACACCGGGGAGCTGTTTTTT
CASREGLAGPMNTGELFF
>-|few|TRBV15|TRBJ1-2
TGTGCCACCACCACAAGAGGACCCGTGGACTATGGCTACACCTTC
CATTTRGPVDYGYTF
>TRBD1|-|TRBV4-3|TRBJ2-7
TGCGCCAGCAGCCAAGAAGCCCGACAGGGCTACGAGCAGTACTTC
CASSQEARQGYEQYF
>-|-|TRBV5-4|TRBJ2-3
TGTGCCAGCAGCACAGAGCGGTCGACTAGGGCGCAGTATTTT
CASSTERSTRAQYF
>TRBD2|-|TRBV13|TRBJ2-7
TGTGCCAGCAGCATAAGGACTAGCGGGAGGGCCATTGAGGGGCAGTACTTC
CASSIRTSGRAIEGQYF
>TRBD2|-|TRBV6-5|TRBJ2-7
TGTGCCAGCAGTTACACTAGCGGGGTGTACGAGCAGTACTTC
CASSYTSGVYEQYF
>-|once|TRBV5-1|TRBJ1-3
TGCGCCAGCAGCCCGACAGTCTCTGGAAACACCATATATTTT
CASSPTVSGNTIYF
>-|once|TRBV18|TRBJ1-5
TGTGCCAGCTCACCTCTCCCACCTGACAGATACAATCAGCCCCAGCATTTT
CASSPLPPDRYNQPQHF
>-|-|TRBV14|TRBJ2-7
TGTGCCAGCAGCCAAGTGATACACGAGCAGTACTTC
CASSQVIHEQYF
>-|-|TRBV19|TRBJ2-2
TGTGCCAGTAGTACCCGACAGGGAGGCACCGGGGAGCTGTTTTTT
CASSTRQGGTGELFF